The 23 T cell receptor beta chains in this list originate from one sample, sequenced in a study of cytomegalovirus exposure and HLA in healthy donors. Primers: 60 Vbeta forward and 13 Jbeta reverse. TCRdb's copy holds only in-frame clones and misses some; the assay was immunoSEQ multiplex PCR. This table holds approximately 190,000 clones, about 86% found once. The sample comprised PBMCs. The receptors stem from a man aged 40-50 years in good health and CMV-seropositive.

The chain has TRBV11-2 and TRBJ2-5; 7 bases match TRBD2. Gene TRBJ2-7 matches the end of the DNA better, so the J call may be wrong. CDR3 size: 12 residues. In germline, CDR1 is SGHAT, CDR2 FQNNGV. As DNA, the CDR3 is TGTGCCAGCAGGGGGAGGGACTACGAGCAGTACTTC. It translates to CASRGRDYEQYF.

V is TRBV4-1 and J is TRBJ2-3; no firm D call. The germline gives CDR1 MGHRA, CDR2 YSYEKL. The V end lost 1 base, the J end lost 0 bases, and 8 bases lay between the germline ends. The CDR3 sequence is 15 residues long. CDR3 sequence: CASSQVPTSTDTQYF. The DNA of the CDR3 is TGCGCCAGCAGCCAAGTCCCTACTAGCACAGATACGCAGTATTTT.

CDR3 in amino acids: CASTNPGRGGTGELFF. Here the CDR3 DNA reads TGTGCCTCCACAAATCCAGGCAGGGGCGGCACCGGGGAGCTGTTTTTT. The chain employs TRBV7-3 and TRBJ2-2; maybe TRBD1 (6 bases). The V end lost 11 bases, the J end lost 4 bases, and 23 bases lay between the germline ends. The CDR3 has 16 residues. Germline V CDR1 and CDR2: SGHTA, FQGTGA.

The rearrangement uses TRBV11-2 and TRBJ2-3, with TRBD1 matching 9 bases. This CDR3 region has 15 residues. The V and J ends lost 7 bases and 4 bases, in that order; junction bases with no gene match: 9. Per germline, CDR1 SGHAT and CDR2 FQNNGV. CDR3 protein: CASTLGTGLADTQYF. Written as DNA, the CDR3 is TGTGCCAGCACCCTGGGGACAGGGCTGGCAGATACGCAGTATTTT.

V usage is TRBV30 and J usage is TRBJ2-7; maybe TRBD1 (6 bases). V dropped 2 bases and J dropped 5 bases, with 13 bases sitting between them. Germline V gene data show CDR1 as GTSNPN and CDR2 as SVGIG (reference sequence). There are 13 residues in the CDR3. CDR3 protein: CAWSQGIRDEQYF. The CDR3 DNA follows: TGTGCCTGGAGTCAGGGGATCAGGGACGAGCAGTACTTC.

The chain is built from TRBV12-5 and TRBJ2-2; D perhaps matches TRBD2 (6 bases). Germline CDR1 and CDR2: LGHNT and FRNRAP. Trimming pared 5 bases from V and 0 bases from J, leaving 10 bases between. The length of the CDR3 is 15 residues. The CDR3 loop reads CASGPGVSNTGELFF. The CDR3 region has the DNA TGTGCTAGTGGTCCGGGAGTGTCGAACACCGGGGAGCTGTTTTTT.

The gene calls are TRBV11-2 and TRBJ2-7; weak D call: TRBD2 (5 bases). V was clipped by 5 bases and J by 9 bases, with 11 bases between them. The length of the CDR3 is 11 residues. From germline, CDR1 is SGHAT and CDR2 FQNNGV. The DNA for the CDR3 is TGTGCCAGCAGCCCAGGAGGAGTGCAGTACTTC. Translation: CASSPGGVQYF.

This chain links TRBV6-5 with TRBJ1-4; tentative D call: TRBD1 (5 bases). V lost 6 bases and J 11 bases, leaving 13 bases between the germline ends. Germline CDR1 MNHEY, CDR2 SVGAGI. This CDR3 contains 12 residues. CDR3 DNA sequence: TGTGCCAGCAGCCTAGACAGACAGAAACTGTTTTTT. Amino acid sequence: CASSLDRQKLFF.

J is TRBJ2-1 and V is TRBV11-2; D not resolved. The length of the CDR3 is 11 residues. Germline assignment: CDR1 SGHAT and CDR2 FQNNGV. The V and J ends lost 3 bases and 8 bases respectively, with 5 bases between them. CDR3 sequence: CASSFLDEQFF. CDR3 nucleotides: TGTGCCAGCAGCTTCCTCGATGAGCAGTTCTTC.

V and J are TRBV7-2 and TRBJ2-1, with TRBD1 matching 9 bases. The CDR3 totals 15 residues. Unmatched junction bases numbered 4, after V lost 5 bases and J lost 2 bases. Per the germline V gene, CDR1 is SGHTA and CDR2 is FQGNSA. The CDR3 is CASSDTGGTYNEQFF. The DNA of the CDR3 is TGTGCCAGCAGCGACACAGGGGGCACCTACAATGAGCAGTTCTTC.

This clone has a handful of counts. The chain has TRBV9 and TRBJ2-2, with D tentatively TRBD1 (5 bases). CDR3 length: 14 amino acids. V was cut by 3 bases and J by 3 bases, with 9 bases left in between. The V gene's germline CDR1 is SGDLS and CDR2 YYNGEE. The CDR3 DNA reads TGTGCCAGCAGCGAGGGGTCGGACACCGGGGAGCTGTTTTTT. Residues: CASSEGSDTGELFF.

The chain couples TRBV28 to TRBJ1-5; 9 bases match TRBD1. The V segment lost 7 bases and the J segment 5 bases; nucleotides outside the gene matches: 6. CDR3 size: 14 residues. CDR1 MDHEN and CDR2 SYDVKM come from the germline V gene. This chain's CDR3 is CASITGTGYQPQHF. The CDR3 DNA sequence: TGTGCCAGCATTACGGGGACAGGGTATCAGCCCCAGCATTTT.

V is TRBV29-1 and J is TRBJ2-2, with D possibly matching TRBD1 (6 bases). CDR3 size: 15 residues. V was trimmed by 5 bases and J by 0 bases, leaving 13 bases between them. Germline V CDR1 and CDR2: SQVTM, ANQGSEA. The CDR3 is CSVQRTEANTGELFF. The CDR3 bases are TGCAGCGTTCAGAGGACAGAAGCGAACACCGGGGAGCTGTTTTTT.

V is TRBV5-1 and J is TRBJ2-1, with 8 bases identical to TRBD1. V gave up 4 bases and J gave up 1 base; unmatched junction bases: 10. Germline V gives CDR1 SGHRS, CDR2 YFSETQ. The CDR3 is made up of 17 amino acids. The CDR3 DNA is TGCGCCAGCAGCCGTGACAAACGGGACAGGTCCTACAATGAGCAGTTCTTC. Translating gives CASSRDKRDRSYNEQFF.

As concerns this clone: Its ends do not fully match the called genes, so a read error is possible. The chain employs TRBV7-9 and TRBJ1-5; TRBD1 matches 7 bases. Per the germline V gene, CDR1 is SEHNR and CDR2 is FQNEAQ (reference sequence). The CDR3 runs 16 residues. The chain's CDR3 is CSSSPLGQEMNQPQHF. Here the CDR3 DNA reads TGTTCCAGCAGCCCACTCGGACAGGAGATGAATCAGCCCCAGCATTTT.

This clone was seen a few times. The rearrangement links TRBV10-3 to TRBJ2-2; 12 bases fit TRBD2. The CDR3 is 16 residues long. CDR1 and CDR2 (germline): ENHRY, SYGVKD. The V and J ends lost 5 bases and 4 bases, in that order; junction bases with no gene match: 5. The CDR3 region has the DNA TGTGCCATCAGTTCTAGGACTAGCGGGACCACCGGGGAGCTGTTTTTT. It translates to CAISSRTSGTTGELFF.

The chain is built from TRBV7-2 and TRBJ2-6, with D possibly matching TRBD1 (6 bases). Germline loops: CDR1 SGHTA, CDR2 FQGNSA. The CDR3 covers 18 residues. Trimming took off 5 bases at V and 1 base at J, with 18 bases between the two ends. CDR3 nucleotides: TGTGCCAGCAGCGTGCCCAGGGGCGCCGTTTCTGGGGCCAACGTCCTGACTTTC. This translates into CASSVPRGAVSGANVLTF.

This clone was seen only once. The chain has TRBV19 and TRBJ2-1; 7 bases are a match to TRBD2. The V segment lost 0 bases and the J segment 7 bases; nucleotides outside the gene matches: 6. CDR3 length: 15 amino acids. Germline CDR1 LNHDA, CDR2 SQIVND (reference sequence). The CDR3 DNA is TGTGCCAGTAGTATAGAGGCGCGCGGGAGTAATGAGCAGTTCTTC. Translation gives CASSIEARGSNEQFF.

The chain employs TRBV5-4 and TRBJ2-6; 11 nucleotides match TRBD2. The CDR3 runs to 16 residues. Trimming cost V 2 bases and J 4 bases; bases outside gene matches: 2. Germline values: CDR1 SGHNT, CDR2 YYREEE (reference sequence). CDR3 protein: CASSFSGRAGANVLTF. The CDR3 coding sequence is TGTGCCAGCAGCTTTAGCGGGAGGGCCGGGGCCAACGTCCTGACTTTC. Full variable domain (outside the CDR3, taken from reference TRBV5-4 and TRBJ2-6): ETGVTQSPTHLIKTRGQQVTLRCSSQSGHNTVSWYQQALGQGPQFIFQYYREEENGRGNFPPRFSGLQFPNYSSELNVNALELDDSALYLCASSFSGRAGANVLTFGAGSRLTVL.

The rearrangement uses TRBV13 and TRBJ2-1; possible D gene TRBD2, 5 bases. This CDR3 has 18 residues. The germline V gene has CDR1 PRHDT and CDR2 FYEKMQ (reference sequence). V lost 5 bases, J lost 0 bases, and 20 bases lay in between. The CDR3 protein is CASSQEIERQSSYNEQFF. Written as DNA, the CDR3 is TGTGCCAGCAGCCAGGAAATTGAGCGGCAGAGCTCCTACAATGAGCAGTTCTTC. Full variable domain (rest looked up from reference TRBV13 and TRBJ2-1): AAGVIQSPRHLIKEKRETATLKCYPIPRHDTVYWYQQGPGQDPQFLISFYEKMQSDKGSIPDRFSAQQFSDYHSELNMSSLELGDSALYFCASSQEIERQSSYNEQFFGPGTRLTVL.

The chain carries TRBV19 and TRBJ2-5; D is unclear. The end of the DNA aligns better with TRBJ2-7, so the J call may be wrong. Germline CDR1 is LNHDA and CDR2 is SQIVND (reference sequence). The CDR3 is made up of 12 amino acids. DNA for the CDR3: TGTGCCAGTAGTAGAGACACTTACGAGCAGTACTTC. Amino acid sequence: CASSRDTYEQYF.

This clone was seen a single time. The V gene is TRBV7-8, the J gene TRBJ2-5, with 7 bases fitting TRBD1. The CDR3 loop spans 17 amino acids. The germline CDR1 and CDR2 sequences are SGHVS and FQNEAQ. The V gene end was trimmed by 5 bases and the J gene end by 1 base; junction bases not matched to a gene: 13. CDR3 sequence: CASSPFPGTVSQETQYF. The CDR3 DNA sequence: TGTGCCAGCAGCCCCTTCCCCGGGACAGTCAGCCAAGAGACCCAGTACTTC.

The rearrangement links TRBV11-2 to TRBJ2-7, with 7 bases identical to TRBD2. This CDR3 comprises 15 residues. Germline-derived CDR1 and CDR2 are SGHAT and FQNNGV. Unmatched junction bases numbered 7, after V lost 2 bases and J lost 3 bases. The CDR3 spells CASSLTGLEVYEQYF. The CDR3 region has the DNA TGTGCCAGCAGCTTAACAGGACTAGAGGTCTACGAGCAGTACTTC.